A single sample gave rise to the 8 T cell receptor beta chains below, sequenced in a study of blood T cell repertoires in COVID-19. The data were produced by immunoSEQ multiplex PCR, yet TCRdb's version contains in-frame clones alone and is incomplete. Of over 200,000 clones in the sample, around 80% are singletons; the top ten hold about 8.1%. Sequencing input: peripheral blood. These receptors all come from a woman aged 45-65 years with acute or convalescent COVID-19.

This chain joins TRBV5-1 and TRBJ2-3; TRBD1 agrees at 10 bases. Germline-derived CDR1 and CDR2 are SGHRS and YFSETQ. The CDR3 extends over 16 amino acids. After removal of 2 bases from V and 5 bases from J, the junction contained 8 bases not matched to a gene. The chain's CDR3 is CASSFLGQGRIDTQYF. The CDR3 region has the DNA TGCGCCAGCAGCTTTCTGGGACAGGGGAGAATAGATACGCAGTATTTT.

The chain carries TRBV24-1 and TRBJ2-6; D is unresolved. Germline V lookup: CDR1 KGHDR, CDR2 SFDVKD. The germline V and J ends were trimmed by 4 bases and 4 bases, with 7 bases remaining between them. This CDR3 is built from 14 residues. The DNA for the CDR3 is TGTGCCACCAGTGAACATGAAGGGGCCAACGTCCTGACTTTC. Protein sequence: CATSEHEGANVLTF.

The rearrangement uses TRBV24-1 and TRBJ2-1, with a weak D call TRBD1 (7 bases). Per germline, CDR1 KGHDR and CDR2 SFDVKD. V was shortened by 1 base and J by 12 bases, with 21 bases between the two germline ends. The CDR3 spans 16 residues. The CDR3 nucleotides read TGTGCCACCAGTGATTTTCGCGGGACAGTGCCGTCGACGCAGTTCTTC. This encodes CATSDFRGTVPSTQFF.

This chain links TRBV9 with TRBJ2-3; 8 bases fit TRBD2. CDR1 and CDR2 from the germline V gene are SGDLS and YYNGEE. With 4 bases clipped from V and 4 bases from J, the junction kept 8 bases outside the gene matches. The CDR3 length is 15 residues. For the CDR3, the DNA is TGTGCCAGCAGCTTTTTAGCGGGAACGGCAGATACGCAGTATTTT. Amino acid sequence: CASSFLAGTADTQYF.

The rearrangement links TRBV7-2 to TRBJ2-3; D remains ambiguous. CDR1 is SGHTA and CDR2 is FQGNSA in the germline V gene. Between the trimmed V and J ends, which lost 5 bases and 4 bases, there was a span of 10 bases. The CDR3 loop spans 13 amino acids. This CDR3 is CASSRDPPDTQYF. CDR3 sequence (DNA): TGTGCCAGCAGCCGCGATCCCCCAGATACGCAGTATTTT.

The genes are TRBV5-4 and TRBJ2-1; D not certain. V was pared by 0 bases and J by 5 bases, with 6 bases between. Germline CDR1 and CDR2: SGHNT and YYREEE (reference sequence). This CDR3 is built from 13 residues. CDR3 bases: TGTGCCAGCAGCTTGGTGAGTGACAATGAGCAGTTCTTC. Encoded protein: CASSLVSDNEQFF.

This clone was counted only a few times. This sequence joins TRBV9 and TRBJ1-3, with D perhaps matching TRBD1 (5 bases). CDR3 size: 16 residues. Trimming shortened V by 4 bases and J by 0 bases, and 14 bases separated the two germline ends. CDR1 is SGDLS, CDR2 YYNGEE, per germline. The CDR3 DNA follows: TGTGCCAGCAGCACTTGGGGACTGAGCTCTGGAAACACCATATATTTT. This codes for CASSTWGLSSGNTIYF.

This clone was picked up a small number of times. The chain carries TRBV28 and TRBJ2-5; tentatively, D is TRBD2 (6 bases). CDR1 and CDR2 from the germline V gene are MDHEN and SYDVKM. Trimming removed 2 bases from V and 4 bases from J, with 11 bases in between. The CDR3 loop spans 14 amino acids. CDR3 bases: TGTGCCAGCAGTTTAAAAGGGAGGCCAGAGACCCAGTACTTC. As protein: CASSLKGRPETQYF.